This paragraph reports one T cell receptor beta chain. This sample is part of a study of long-term antiretroviral therapy in people with HIV. They ran version v3.0 of the immunoSEQ assay at survey level. Generated by immunoSEQ multiplex PCR, the TCRdb table keeps only in-frame clones and is missing some. The repertoire holds 17,000 or so clones, with around 87% as singletons. The sequencing here drew on unsorted PBMCs, taken 4.2 years after starting antiretroviral therapy. The origin of this receptor is a man in his fifties or sixties with HIV.

This chain's CDR3 is CASSSMDSDNTGELFF. CDR3 DNA: TGTGCCAGCAGCTCTATGGACAGTGATAACACCGGGGAGCTGTTTTTT. The genes are TRBV7-9 and TRBJ2-2, with D possibly matching TRBD1 (6 bases). With 4 bases removed from V and 2 bases from J, the gap between germline ends came to 14 bases. Germline V CDR1 and CDR2: SEHNR, FQNEAQ (reference sequence). This CDR3 has 16 amino acids.